This record looks at one T cell receptor beta chain sequence and its context. In the original analysis: Amplifying reference gene primers gave estimates of nucleated cell counts. Assay: immunoSEQ multiplex PCR; the TCRdb copy retains only in-frame clones and omits some. V and J calls and clone size are given by that table; D and trimming were obtained from the DNA. Of 50,000 or so clones listed, roughly four fifths are singletons. The sample comes from a study of blood T cell repertoires in COVID-19. For the study at large: The study drew acute and convalescent COVID-19 samples from the United States, Italy and Spain.

Sequencing input: peripheral blood. The sequence was obtained from a woman aged 55-70 years with acute or convalescent COVID-19.

CDR3 amino acids: CASSYQLRDRRTYEQYF. CDR3 nucleotides: TGTGCCAGCAGTTATCAATTGAGGGACAGACGAACCTACGAGCAGTACTTC. This sequence joins TRBV6-2 or TRBV6-3 and TRBJ2-7; 7 bases fit TRBD1. The trim removed 3 bases at V and 2 bases at J, leaving 13 bases unmatched. Germline CDR1 reads MNHEY; CDR2 reads SVGEGT. CDR3 length equals 17 residues.